The entry below gives a single T cell receptor (beta chain) sequence along with its context. The sample comes from a study of shared clonotypes between healthy human individuals. Naive CD8 cells were CD45RO-negative, positively selected for CCR7, excluding terminally differentiated effector memory CD45RA+ cells. Germline values: CDR1 MDHEN, CDR2 SYDVKM. The CDR3 has 16 amino acids. V shed 5 bases and J shed 5 bases, with 19 bases lying between them. Every immunoSEQ plate was one replicate of a subset's evenly spread DNA. Replicate PCRs run on sorted subsets employed 200 ng DNA, around 31,000 T cell genomes. Assay used: immunoSEQ multiplex PCR; TCRdb lists only in-frame clones, some missing. Of around 700,000 clones in the sample, about 91% were seen once.

The receptor was isolated from a young man in good health. The sequenced sample consisted of naive CD8+ T cells sorted from blood. The chain joins TRBV28 to TRBJ1-5; tentatively, D is TRBD1 (5 bases). The CDR3 region is CASSLERDGDYQPQHF. The CDR3 nucleotides read TGTGCCAGCAGTCTAGAACGGGACGGAGATTATCAGCCCCAGCATTTT.